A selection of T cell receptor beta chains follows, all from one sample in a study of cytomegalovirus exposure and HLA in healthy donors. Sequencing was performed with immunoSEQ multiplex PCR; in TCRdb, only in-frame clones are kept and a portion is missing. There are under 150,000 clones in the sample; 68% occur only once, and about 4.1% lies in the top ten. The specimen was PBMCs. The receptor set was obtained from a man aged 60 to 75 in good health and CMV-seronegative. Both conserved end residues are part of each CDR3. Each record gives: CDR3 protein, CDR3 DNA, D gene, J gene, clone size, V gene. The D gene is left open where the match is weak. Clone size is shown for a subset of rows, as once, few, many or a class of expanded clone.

CDR3: CASSSPGGEAFF
DNA: TGTGCCAGCAGCTCACCAGGGGGTGAAGCTTTCTTT
D: TRBD1
J: TRBJ1-1
size: .
V: TRBV5-4

CDR3: CASSSRTNPPLETQYF
DNA: TGTGCCAGCAGTTCCCGGACTAACCCCCCTTTAGAGACCCAGTACTTC
D: .
J: TRBJ2-5
size: .
V: TRBV28

CDR3: CSVAPTLANPGEQYF
DNA: TGCAGCGTCGCCCCTACGCTAGCGAATCCAGGCGAGCAGTACTTC
D: .
J: TRBJ2-7
size: .
V: TRBV29-1

CDR3: CASSAPHSYEQYF
DNA: TGTGCCAGCAGTGCCCCCCACTCCTACGAGCAGTACTTC
D: .
J: TRBJ2-7
size: .
V: TRBV25-1

CDR3: CASSFLGVVNTGELFF
DNA: TGTGCCAGCAGCTTCCTAGGGGTAGTGAACACCGGGGAGCTGTTTTTT
D: .
J: TRBJ2-2
size: .
V: TRBV5-6

CDR3: CASSMGLVSDTQYF
DNA: TGTGCCAGCAGTATGGGACTAGTCTCAGATACGCAGTATTTT
D: TRBD2
J: TRBJ2-3
size: .
V: TRBV2

CDR3: CATSRFGGPGTEAFF
DNA: TGTGCCACCAGCAGATTTGGCGGGCCGGGCACTGAAGCTTTCTTT
D: .
J: TRBJ1-1
size: few
V: TRBV15

CDR3: CAISESGTGVSYEQYF
DNA: TGTGCCATCAGTGAGTCCGGGACAGGGGTCTCCTACGAGCAGTACTTC
D: TRBD1
J: TRBJ2-7
size: .
V: TRBV10-3

CDR3: CASSFRQGNTGELFF
DNA: TGCGCCAGCAGCTTCAGACAGGGGAACACCGGGGAGCTGTTTTTT
D: TRBD1
J: TRBJ2-2
size: .
V: TRBV5-1

CDR3: CASSLEDSSDQPQHF
DNA: TGCGCCAGCAGCTTGGAGGACAGCTCTGATCAGCCCCAGCATTTT
D: .
J: TRBJ1-5
size: .
V: TRBV5-1

CDR3: CASSFGDREQETQYF
DNA: TGCGCCAGCAGCTTCGGGGACAGAGAACAAGAGACCCAGTACTTC
D: TRBD1
J: TRBJ2-5
size: .
V: TRBV5-1

CDR3: CASRTGGQETQYF
DNA: TGTGCCAGCAGGACCGGAGGGCAAGAGACCCAGTACTTC
D: .
J: TRBJ2-5
size: .
V: TRBV11-1

CDR3: CASSPGLSYNEQFF
DNA: TGCGCCAGCAGCCCGGGACTCTCCTACAATGAGCAGTTCTTC
D: .
J: TRBJ2-1
size: .
V: TRBV5-1

CDR3: CASSPDRSSYEQYF
DNA: TGTGCCAGTAGTCCAGACAGGAGCTCCTACGAGCAGTACTTC
D: .
J: TRBJ2-7
size: .
V: TRBV19

CDR3: CASSYSGTDNTGGLFF
DNA: TGTGCCAGCAGTTACTCCGGGACTGATAACACCGGGGGGCTGTTTTTT
D: .
J: TRBJ2-2
size: .
V: TRBV6-6

CDR3: CASTWTRQGRGNTEAFF
DNA: TGTGCCAGCACCTGGACCCGCCAGGGAAGGGGTAACACTGAAGCTTTCTTT
D: .
J: TRBJ1-1
size: .
V: TRBV28